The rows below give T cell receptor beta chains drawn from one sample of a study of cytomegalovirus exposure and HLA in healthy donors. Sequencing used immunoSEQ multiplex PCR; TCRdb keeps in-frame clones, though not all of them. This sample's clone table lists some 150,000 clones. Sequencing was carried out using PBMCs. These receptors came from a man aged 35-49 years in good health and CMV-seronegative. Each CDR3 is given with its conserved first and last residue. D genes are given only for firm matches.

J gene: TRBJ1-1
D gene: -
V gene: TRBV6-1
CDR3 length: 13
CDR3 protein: CASSEALRGEAFF
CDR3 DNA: TGTGCCAGCAGTGAAGCGCTTCGGGGTGAAGCTTTCTTT

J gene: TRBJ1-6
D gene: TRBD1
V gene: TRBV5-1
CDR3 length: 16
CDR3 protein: CASSGTGKTNNSPLHF
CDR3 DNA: TGCGCCAGCTCGGGGACAGGGAAGACTAATAATTCACCCCTCCACTTT

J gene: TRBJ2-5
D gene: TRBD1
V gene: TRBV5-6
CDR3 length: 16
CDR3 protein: CASSKDRRSGGETQYF
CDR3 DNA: TGTGCCAGCAGCAAGGACAGGCGGAGTGGTGGGGAGACCCAGTACTTC

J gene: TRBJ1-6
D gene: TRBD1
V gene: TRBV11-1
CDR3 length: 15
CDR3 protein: CASSLGGTANSPLHF
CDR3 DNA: TGTGCCAGCAGCTTAGGCGGGACAGCGAATTCACCCCTCCACTTT

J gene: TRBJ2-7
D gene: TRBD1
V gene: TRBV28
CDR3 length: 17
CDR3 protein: CASSLDRQGAAVYEQYF
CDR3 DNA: TGTGCCAGCAGTTTAGATAGACAGGGGGCGGCCGTCTACGAGCAGTACTTC

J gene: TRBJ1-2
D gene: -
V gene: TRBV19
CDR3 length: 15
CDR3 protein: CASSMGGSLNYGYTF
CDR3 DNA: TGTGCCAGTAGTATGGGAGGCAGTCTTAACTATGGCTACACCTTC

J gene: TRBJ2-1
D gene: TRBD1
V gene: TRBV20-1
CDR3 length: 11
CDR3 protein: CSVTGVHEQFF
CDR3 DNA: TGCAGTGTTACAGGGGTTCATGAGCAGTTCTTC

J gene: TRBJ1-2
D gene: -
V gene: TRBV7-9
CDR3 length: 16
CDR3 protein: CASRPTGYDPNYGYTF
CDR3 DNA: TGTGCCAGCAGACCAACCGGGTACGATCCCAACTATGGCTACACCTTC

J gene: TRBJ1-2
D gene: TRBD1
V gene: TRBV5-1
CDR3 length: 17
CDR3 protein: CASSLGGTGKSHGGYTF
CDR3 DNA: TGCGCCAGCAGCTTGGGGGGGACAGGGAAGAGTCACGGTGGCTACACCTTC

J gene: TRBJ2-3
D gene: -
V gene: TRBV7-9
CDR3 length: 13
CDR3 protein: CALLRGATDTQYF
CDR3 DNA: TGTGCCTTGCTCCGGGGGGCTACAGATACGCAGTATTTT

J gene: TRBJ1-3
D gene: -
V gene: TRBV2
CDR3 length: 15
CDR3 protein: CASSDQGISGNTIYF
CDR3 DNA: TGTGCCAGCAGTGATCAGGGGATCTCTGGAAACACCATATATTTT

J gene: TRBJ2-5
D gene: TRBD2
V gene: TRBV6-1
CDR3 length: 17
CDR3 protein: CASSAGPSLAGGETQYF
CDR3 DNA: TGTGCCAGCAGTGCTGGCCCCTCACTAGCGGGGGGAGAGACCCAGTACTTC

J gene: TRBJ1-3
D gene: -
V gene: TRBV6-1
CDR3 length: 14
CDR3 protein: CATGQISAGNTIYF
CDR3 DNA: TGTGCCACCGGACAGATCTCGGCTGGAAACACCATATATTTT

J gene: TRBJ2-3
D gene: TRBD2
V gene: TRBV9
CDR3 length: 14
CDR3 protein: CASSPTTSSDTQYF
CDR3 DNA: TGTGCCAGCAGCCCGACGACTAGCAGCGATACGCAGTATTTT

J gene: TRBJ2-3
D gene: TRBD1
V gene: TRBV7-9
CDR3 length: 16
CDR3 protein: CASSRAVDRVTDTQYF
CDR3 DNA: TGTGCCAGCAGCCGAGCGGTCGACAGGGTCACAGATACGCAGTATTTT

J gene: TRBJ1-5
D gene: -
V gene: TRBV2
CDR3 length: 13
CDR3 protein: CASHRDSGQPQHF
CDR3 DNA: TGTGCCAGTCACAGGGATTCGGGTCAGCCCCAGCATTTT

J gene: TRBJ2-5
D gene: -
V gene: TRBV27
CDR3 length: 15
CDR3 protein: CASSGRTDPGETQYF
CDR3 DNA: TGTGCCAGCAGCGGACGGACAGACCCTGGGGAGACCCAGTACTTC

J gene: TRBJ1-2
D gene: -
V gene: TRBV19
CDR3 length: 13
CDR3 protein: CASSTGAGYGYTF
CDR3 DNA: TGTGCCAGTAGTACAGGGGCGGGCTATGGCTACACCTTC

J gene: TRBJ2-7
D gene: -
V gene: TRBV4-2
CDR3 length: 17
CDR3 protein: CASSQGDGEVHFYEQYF
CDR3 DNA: TGTGCCAGCAGCCAGGGTGACGGGGAGGTACATTTTTACGAGCAGTACTTC

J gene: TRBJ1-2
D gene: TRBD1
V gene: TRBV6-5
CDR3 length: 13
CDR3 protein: CASRPGQRYGYTF
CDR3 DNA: TGTGCCAGCAGACCGGGACAGCGCTATGGCTACACCTTC

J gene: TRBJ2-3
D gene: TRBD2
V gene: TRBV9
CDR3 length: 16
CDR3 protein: CASSAYGGGGTDTQYF
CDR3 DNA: TGTGCCAGCAGCGCCTACGGGGGAGGGGGCACAGATACGCAGTATTTT

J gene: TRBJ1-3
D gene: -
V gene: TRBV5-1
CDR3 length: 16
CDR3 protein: CASSLRGARSGNTIYF
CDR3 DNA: TGCGCCAGCAGCTTGCGTGGGGCTCGCTCTGGAAACACCATATATTTT

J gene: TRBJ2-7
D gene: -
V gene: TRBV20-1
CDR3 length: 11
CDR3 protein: CSAVISYEQYF
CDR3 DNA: TGCAGTGCTGTTATCTCCTACGAGCAGTACTTC

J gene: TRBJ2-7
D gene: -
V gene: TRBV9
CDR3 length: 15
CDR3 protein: CASSLDSGASYEQYF
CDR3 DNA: TGTGCCAGCAGCCTGGACTCAGGGGCATCCTACGAGCAGTACTTC

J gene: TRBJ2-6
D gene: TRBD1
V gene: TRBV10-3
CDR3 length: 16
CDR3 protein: CAISEAGGAGANVLTF
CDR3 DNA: TGTGCCATCAGTGAAGCAGGGGGCGCTGGGGCCAACGTCCTGACTTTC

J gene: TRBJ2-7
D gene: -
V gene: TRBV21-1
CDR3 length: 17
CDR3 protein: CASSKMGAQGEAYEQYF
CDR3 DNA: TGTGCCAGCAGCAAAATGGGGGCGCAAGGCGAAGCCTACGAGCAGTACTTC

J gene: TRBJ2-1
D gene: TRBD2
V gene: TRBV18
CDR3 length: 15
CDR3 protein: CASSQPSGGGNEQFF
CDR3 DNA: TGTGCCAGCTCGCAGCCTAGCGGGGGTGGCAATGAGCAGTTCTTC

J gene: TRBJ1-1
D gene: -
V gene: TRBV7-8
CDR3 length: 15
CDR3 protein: CASSVEAGKNTEAFF
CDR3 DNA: TGTGCCAGCAGCGTCGAAGCCGGGAAGAACACTGAAGCTTTCTTT

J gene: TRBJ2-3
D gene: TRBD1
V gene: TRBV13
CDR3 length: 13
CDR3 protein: CASSAFRGDTQYF
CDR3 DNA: TGTGCCAGCAGCGCCTTCAGGGGGGATACGCAGTATTTT

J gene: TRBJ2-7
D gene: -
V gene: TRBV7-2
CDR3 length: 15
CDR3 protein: CASSLVNQGSYEQYF
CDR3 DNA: TGTGCCAGCAGCTTAGTAAACCAGGGTTCCTACGAGCAGTACTTC

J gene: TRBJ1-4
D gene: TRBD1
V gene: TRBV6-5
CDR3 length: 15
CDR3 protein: CASREWTGSNEKLFF
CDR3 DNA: TGTGCCAGCAGAGAGTGGACAGGGAGTAATGAAAAACTGTTTTTT

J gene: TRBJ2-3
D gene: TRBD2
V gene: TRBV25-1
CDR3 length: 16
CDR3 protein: CASSPIRGDSTDTQYF
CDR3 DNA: TGTGCCAGCAGTCCCATCCGGGGGGATTCCACAGATACGCAGTATTTT

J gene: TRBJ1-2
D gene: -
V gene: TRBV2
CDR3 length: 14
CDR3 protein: CASSKDSSNYGYTF
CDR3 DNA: TGTGCCAGCAGTAAGGACAGCTCTAACTATGGCTACACCTTC

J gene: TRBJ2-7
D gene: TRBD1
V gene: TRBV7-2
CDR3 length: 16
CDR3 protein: CASSSDRRTGAYEQYF
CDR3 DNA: TGTGCCAGCAGCTCCGATAGGCGGACAGGGGCCTACGAGCAGTACTTC

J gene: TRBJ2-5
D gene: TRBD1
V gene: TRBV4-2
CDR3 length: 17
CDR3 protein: CASSQAPGTGLQETQYF
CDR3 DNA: TGTGCCAGCAGCCAGGCACCCGGGACAGGACTACAAGAGACCCAGTACTTC

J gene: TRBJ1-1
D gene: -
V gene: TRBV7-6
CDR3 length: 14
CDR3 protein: CASSLVGGQTEAFF
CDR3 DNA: TGTGCCAGCAGCTTAGTCGGGGGTCAGACTGAAGCTTTCTTT

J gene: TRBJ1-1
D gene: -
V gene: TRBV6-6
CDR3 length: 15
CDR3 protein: CASSYSIYRETEAFF
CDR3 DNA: TGTGCCAGCAGTTACTCTATTTACAGGGAAACTGAAGCTTTCTTT

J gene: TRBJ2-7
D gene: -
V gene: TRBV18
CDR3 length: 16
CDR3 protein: CASSPGGPIRSYEQYF
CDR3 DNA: TGTGCCAGCTCACCGGGTGGGCCGATTCGCTCCTACGAGCAGTACTTC

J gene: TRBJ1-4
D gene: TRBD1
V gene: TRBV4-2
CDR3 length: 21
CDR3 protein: CASSQVPLGQGNGYNHEKLFF
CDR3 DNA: TGTGCCAGCAGCCAAGTCCCACTGGGACAGGGGAACGGATATAACCATGAAAAACTGTTTTTT

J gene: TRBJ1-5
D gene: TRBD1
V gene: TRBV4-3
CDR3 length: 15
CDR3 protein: CASSQTTGSNQPQHF
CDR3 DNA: TGCGCCAGCAGCCAAACGACAGGGAGCAATCAGCCCCAGCATTTT

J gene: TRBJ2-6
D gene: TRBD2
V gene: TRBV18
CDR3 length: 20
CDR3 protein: CASSPYPLAGVFSGANVLTF
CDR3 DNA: TGTGCCAGCTCACCATATCCCCTAGCGGGGGTGTTCTCTGGGGCCAACGTCCTGACTTTC

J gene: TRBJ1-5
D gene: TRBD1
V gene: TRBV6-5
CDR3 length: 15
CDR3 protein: CASRLGQGGNQPQHF
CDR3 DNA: TGTGCCAGCAGACTTGGACAGGGTGGTAATCAGCCCCAGCATTTT

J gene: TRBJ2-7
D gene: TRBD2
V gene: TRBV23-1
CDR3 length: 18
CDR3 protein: CASSRWGGDFPLPYEQYF
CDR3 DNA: TGCGCCAGCAGTCGCTGGGGGGGGGATTTCCCTCTACCCTACGAGCAGTACTTC

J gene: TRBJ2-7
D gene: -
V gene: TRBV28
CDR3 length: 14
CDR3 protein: CASNLGRRSYEQYF
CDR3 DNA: TGTGCCAGCAATTTGGGCAGGCGCTCCTACGAGCAGTACTTC

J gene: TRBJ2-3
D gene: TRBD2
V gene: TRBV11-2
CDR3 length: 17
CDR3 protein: CASSLGWTSGKTDTQYF
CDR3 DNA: TGTGCCAGCAGCTTAGGGTGGACTAGCGGTAAAACAGATACGCAGTATTTT

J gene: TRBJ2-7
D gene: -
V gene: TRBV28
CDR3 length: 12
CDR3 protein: CASTNPRDEQYF
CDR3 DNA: TGTGCCAGCACCAATCCACGGGACGAGCAGTACTTC

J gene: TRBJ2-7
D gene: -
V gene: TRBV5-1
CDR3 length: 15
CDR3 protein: CASSSGGAPSYEQYF
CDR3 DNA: TGCGCCAGCAGCTCTGGAGGGGCCCCGTCCTACGAGCAGTACTTC

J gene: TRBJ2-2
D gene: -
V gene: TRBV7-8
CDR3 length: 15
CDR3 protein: CASSRDSPNTGELFF
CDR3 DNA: TGTGCCAGCAGTAGAGACAGTCCGAACACCGGGGAGCTGTTTTTT

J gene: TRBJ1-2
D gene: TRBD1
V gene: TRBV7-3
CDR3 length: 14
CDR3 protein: CASSWGTGVYGYTF
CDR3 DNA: TGTGCCAGCAGCTGGGGGACAGGGGTATATGGCTACACCTTC

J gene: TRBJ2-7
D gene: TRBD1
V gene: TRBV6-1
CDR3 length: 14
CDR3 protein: CASSGGTGGYEQYF
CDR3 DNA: TGTGCCAGCAGTGGAGGGACAGGGGGCTACGAGCAGTACTTC

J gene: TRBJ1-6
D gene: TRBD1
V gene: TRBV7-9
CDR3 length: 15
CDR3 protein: CASSSRDRANSPLHF
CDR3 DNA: TGTGCCAGCAGCTCCCGGGACAGGGCAAATTCACCCCTCCACTTT

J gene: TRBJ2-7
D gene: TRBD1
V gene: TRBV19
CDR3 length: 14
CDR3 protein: CASSPRTGGHEQYF
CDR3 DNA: TGTGCCAGTAGTCCTCGGACAGGGGGCCACGAGCAGTACTTC

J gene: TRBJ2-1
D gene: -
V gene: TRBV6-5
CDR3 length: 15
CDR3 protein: CASSYGRSSYNEQFF
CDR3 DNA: TGTGCCAGCAGTTATGGCAGAAGCTCCTACAATGAGCAGTTCTTC

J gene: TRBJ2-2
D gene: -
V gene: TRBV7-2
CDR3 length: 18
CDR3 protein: CASSLIVIGGRDIGELFF
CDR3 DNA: TGTGCCAGCAGCTTAATTGTCATCGGTGGCAGGGATATCGGGGAGCTGTTTTTT

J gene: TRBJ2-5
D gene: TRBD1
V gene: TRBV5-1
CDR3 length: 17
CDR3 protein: CASSLARDRGSGETQYF
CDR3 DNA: TGCGCCAGCAGCTTGGCCAGGGACAGGGGGTCGGGAGAGACCCAGTACTTC

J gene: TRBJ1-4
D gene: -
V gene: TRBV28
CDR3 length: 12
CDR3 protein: CASRLISEKLFF
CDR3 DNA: TGTGCCAGCAGATTGATTAGTGAAAAACTGTTTTTT